A selection of T cell receptor beta chains follows, all from one sample in a study of OX40 agonist ivuxolimab in advanced cancers. Method: immunoSEQ multiplex PCR; TCRdb's copy keeps in-frame clones and lacks some. The table records 48,000 or so clones, about 90% of them present only once. Sequenced here: CD4+ or CD8+ T cells sorted from blood, sampled in a trial of the OX40 agonist ivuxolimab. These receptors were collected from an adult with an advanced solid tumor such as melanoma, head and neck, liver or kidney cancer. The conserved cysteine and the conserved F or W are not part of the CDR3 here. The D gene is left open where the match is weak.

V	J	D	CDR3
TRBV13	TRBJ2-7	NA	ASSLGSGERNEQY
TRBV6-5	TRBJ1-3	NA	ASRDTWSPGNTIY
TRBV7-6	TRBJ2-5	NA	ASSHRRGEGETQY
TRBV2	TRBJ2-1	NA	ASRRPGVDEQF
TRBV28	TRBJ2-2	TRBD1	ASSLIQGVTGELF
TRBV2	TRBJ2-7	NA	ASRTNSYEQY
TRBV7-6	TRBJ2-1	TRBD2	ASGIAGGQEQF
TRBV5-6	TRBJ2-6	NA	ASSSTGANVLT
TRBV19	TRBJ1-5	NA	ASSIYPGQPQH
TRBV7-6	TRBJ2-5	NA	ASSLIGGETQY
TRBV27	TRBJ1-2	NA	ASSSSLGTRLEGGYT
TRBV9	TRBJ2-1	NA	ASSVGGSDEQF
TRBV27	TRBJ2-1	TRBD1	ASSPGQGFDNEQF
TRBV28	TRBJ1-1	NA	ASSLWIGDPAEAF
TRBV11-3	TRBJ2-7	NA	ASSTDGDPDREQY
TRBV30	TRBJ1-1	TRBD1	AWGSGQGMNTEAF
TRBV6-1	TRBJ2-3	TRBD1	ASRTGTASTDTQY
TRBV6-5	TRBJ1-1	NA	ASSYDLEVEAF
TRBV5-6	TRBJ1-2	NA	ASSLAGTTNYGYT
TRBV27	TRBJ2-7	TRBD1	ASSYLGTGYEQY
TRBV27	TRBJ1-2	NA	ASSLGQLGSYGYT
TRBV2	TRBJ2-3	NA	ASKGGLGASTDTQY
TRBV6-5	TRBJ2-5	NA	ASSYQFREETQY
TRBV29-1	TRBJ2-1	NA	SVSLGNNEQF
TRBV28	TRBJ2-7	NA	ASSPVGGYEQY